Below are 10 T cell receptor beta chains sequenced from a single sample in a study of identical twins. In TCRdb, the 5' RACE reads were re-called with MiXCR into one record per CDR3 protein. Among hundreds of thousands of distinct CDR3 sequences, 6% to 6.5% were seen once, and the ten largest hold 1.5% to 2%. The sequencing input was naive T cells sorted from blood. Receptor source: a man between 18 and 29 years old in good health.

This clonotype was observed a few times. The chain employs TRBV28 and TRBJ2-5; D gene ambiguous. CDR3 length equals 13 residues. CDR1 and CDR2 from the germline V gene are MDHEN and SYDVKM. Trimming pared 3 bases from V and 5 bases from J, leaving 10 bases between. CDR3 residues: CASSFWVAETQYF. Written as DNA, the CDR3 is TGTGCCAGCAGTTTCTGGGTTGCGGAGACCCAGTACTTC.

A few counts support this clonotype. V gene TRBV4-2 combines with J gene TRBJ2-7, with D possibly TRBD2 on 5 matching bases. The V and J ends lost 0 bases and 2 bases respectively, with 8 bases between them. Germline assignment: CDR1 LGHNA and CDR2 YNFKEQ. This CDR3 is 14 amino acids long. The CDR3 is CASSQERTAYEQYF. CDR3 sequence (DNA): TGTGCCAGCAGCCAAGAACGGACTGCCTACGAGCAGTACTTC.

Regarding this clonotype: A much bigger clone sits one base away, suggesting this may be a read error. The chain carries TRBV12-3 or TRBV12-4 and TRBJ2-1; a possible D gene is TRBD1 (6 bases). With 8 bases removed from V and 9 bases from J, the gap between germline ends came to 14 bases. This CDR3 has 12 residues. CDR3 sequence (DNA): TGTGCCAGCTGCTCACAGGGTTTTGAGCAGTTCTTC. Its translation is CASCSQGFEQFF.

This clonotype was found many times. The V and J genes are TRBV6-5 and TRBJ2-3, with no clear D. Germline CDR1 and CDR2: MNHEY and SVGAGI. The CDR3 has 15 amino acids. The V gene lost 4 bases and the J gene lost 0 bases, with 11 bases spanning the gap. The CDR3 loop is CASSWGSESTDTQYF. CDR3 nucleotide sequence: TGTGCCAGCAGTTGGGGATCCGAAAGCACAGATACGCAGTATTTT.

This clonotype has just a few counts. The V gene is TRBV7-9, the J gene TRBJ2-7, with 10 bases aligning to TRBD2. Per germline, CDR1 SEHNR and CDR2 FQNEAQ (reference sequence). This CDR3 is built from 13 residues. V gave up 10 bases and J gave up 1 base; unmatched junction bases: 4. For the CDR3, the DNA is TGTGCCACACAGACTAGCGGGTCCTACGAGCAGTACTTC. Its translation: CATQTSGSYEQYF.

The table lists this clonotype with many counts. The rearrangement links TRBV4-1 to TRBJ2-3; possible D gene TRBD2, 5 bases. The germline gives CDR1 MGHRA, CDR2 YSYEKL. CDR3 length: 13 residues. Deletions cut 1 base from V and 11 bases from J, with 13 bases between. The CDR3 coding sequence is TGCGCCAGCAGCCAAGGACCCCTAGCACAGCAGTATTTT. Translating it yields CASSQGPLAQQYF.

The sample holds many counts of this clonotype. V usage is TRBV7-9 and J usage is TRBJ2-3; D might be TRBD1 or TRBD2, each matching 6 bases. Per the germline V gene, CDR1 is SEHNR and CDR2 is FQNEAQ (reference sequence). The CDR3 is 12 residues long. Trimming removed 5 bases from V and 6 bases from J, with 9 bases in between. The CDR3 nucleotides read TGTGCCAGCAGCAGGGGGGCGGATACGCAGTATTTT. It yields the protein CASSRGADTQYF.

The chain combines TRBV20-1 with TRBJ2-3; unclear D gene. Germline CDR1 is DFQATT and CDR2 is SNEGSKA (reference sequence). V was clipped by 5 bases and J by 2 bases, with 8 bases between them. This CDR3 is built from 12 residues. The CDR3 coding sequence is TGCAGTGCTGGTGACAACACAGATACGCAGTATTTT. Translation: CSAGDNTDTQYF.

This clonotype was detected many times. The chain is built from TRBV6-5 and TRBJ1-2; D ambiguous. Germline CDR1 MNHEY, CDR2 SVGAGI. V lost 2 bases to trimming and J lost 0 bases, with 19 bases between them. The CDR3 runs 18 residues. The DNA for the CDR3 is TGTGCCAGCAGTTACCCTCCCTCCCGACGGACCTCTAACTATGGCTACACCTTC. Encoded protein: CASSYPPSRRTSNYGYTF.

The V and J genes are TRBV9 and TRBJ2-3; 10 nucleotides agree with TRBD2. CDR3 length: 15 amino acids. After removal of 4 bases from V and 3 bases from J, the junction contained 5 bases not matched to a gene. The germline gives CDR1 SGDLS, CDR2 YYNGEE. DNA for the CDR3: TGTGCCAGCAGCTCTAGCGGGAGCAGGACAGATACGCAGTATTTT. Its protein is CASSSSGSRTDTQYF.